This T cell receptor (beta chain) is drawn from a study of blood T cell repertoires in COVID-19. On the study more broadly: PBMCs, B-cell-depleted T cells, or T cells were the source of the cDNA or gDNA that made up the material.

Libraries were prepared by immunoSEQ multiplex PCR; TCRdb keeps only in-frame clonotypes and omits some of them. Seen here are some 150,000 clones, roughly 84% observed once, and the top ten hold around 5.4%. Germline-derived CDR1 and CDR2 are MNHEY and SVGEGT. This CDR3 is 17 amino acids long. Trimming cost V 3 bases and J 6 bases; bases outside gene matches: 14. Researchers sorted participants into cohorts using their self-reported clinical history. In the 2 weeks before study entry, exposed participants met a COVID-19 case, which was PCR-confirmed or clinician-diagnosed. The sequencing input was PBMCs or T cells enriched from blood (not recorded which). The receptor was derived from a woman between 50 and 59 years old who had been exposed to COVID-19. This chain connects TRBV6-2 or TRBV6-3 to TRBJ2-1, with 7 nucleotides matching TRBD2. The CDR3, as DNA: TGTGCCAGCAGTTATGATCGCGGGACTAAAGGATTCAATGAGCAGTTCTTC. Protein product: CASSYDRGTKGFNEQFF.